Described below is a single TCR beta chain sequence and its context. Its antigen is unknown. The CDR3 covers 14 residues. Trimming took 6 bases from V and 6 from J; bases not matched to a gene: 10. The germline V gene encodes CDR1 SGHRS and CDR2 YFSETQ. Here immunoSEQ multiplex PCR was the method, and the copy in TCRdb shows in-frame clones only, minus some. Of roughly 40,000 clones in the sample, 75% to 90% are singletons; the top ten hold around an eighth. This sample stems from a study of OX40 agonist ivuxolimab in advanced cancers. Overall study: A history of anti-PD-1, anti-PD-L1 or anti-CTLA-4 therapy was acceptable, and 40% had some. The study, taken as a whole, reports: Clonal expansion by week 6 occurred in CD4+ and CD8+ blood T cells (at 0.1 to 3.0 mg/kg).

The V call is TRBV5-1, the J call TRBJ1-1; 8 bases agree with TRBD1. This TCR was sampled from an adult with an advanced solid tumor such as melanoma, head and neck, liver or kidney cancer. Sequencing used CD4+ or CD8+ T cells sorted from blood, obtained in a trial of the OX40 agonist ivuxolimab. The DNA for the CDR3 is TGCGCCAGCACCGTGGGACAGGACGGCTCTGAAGCTTTCTTT. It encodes CASTVGQDGSEAFF.